These T cell receptor beta chains were read from a single sample in a study of blood T cells in healthy people across ages. TCRdb ran MiXCR on the 5' RACE reads and lists one entry per CDR3 protein. Of approximately 800,000 distinct CDR3 sequences listed, 35% to 50% are singletons. The specimen sequenced was blood. The receptors come from a man older than 75 in good health. The CDR3 runs from the conserved cysteine through the conserved F or W. D genes are given only for firm matches. Clone size, where shown, is once, few, many, or a class for clones that have expanded.

TRBV28	.	TRBJ2-5	.	CASSLFWAQETQYF	TGTGCCAGCAGTTTATTTTGGGCCCAAGAGACCCAGTACTTC
TRBV5-1	few	TRBJ1-2	TRBD1	CASSALQGYYGYTF	TGCGCCAGCAGCGCCCTACAGGGGTACTATGGCTACACCTTC
TRBV5-1	.	TRBJ2-3	.	CASSPLKSSTDAQYF	TGCGCCAGCAGCCCTCTAAAATCTAGCACAGATGCGCAGTATTTT
TRBV12-3/TRBV12-4	.	TRBJ2-3	.	CASSFSVVADTDTRYF	TGTGCCAGCAGTTTTTCCGTGGTAGCGGACACAGATACGCGGTATTTT
TRBV7-8	few	TRBJ2-1	.	CASSSPKGSSYNEQFF	TGTGCCAGCAGCTCCCCCAAGGGGAGTTCCTACAATGAGCAGTTCTTC
TRBV7-6	.	TRBJ2-3	TRBD2	CASSFLAGADTQYF	TGTGCCAGCAGCTTCCTAGCGGGAGCAGATACGCAGTATTTT
TRBV4-3	.	TRBJ2-2	TRBD2	CASSQERAAGEGTGELFF	TGCGCCAGCAGCCAAGAGAGAGCGGCGGGAGAGGGCACCGGGGAGCTGTTTTTT
TRBV5-5	few	TRBJ2-2	.	CASSLDVITGELFF	TGTGCCAGCAGCTTGGACGTGATCACCGGGGAGCTGTTTTTT
TRBV9	few	TRBJ2-7	.	CASSVAPGPSSYEQYF	TGTGCCAGCAGCGTAGCCCCTGGGCCTAGCTCCTACGAGCAGTACTTC
TRBV6-1	once	TRBJ2-1	TRBD2	CASKWTSGGADEQFF	TGTGCCAGCAAATGGACTAGCGGGGGGGCGGATGAGCAGTTCTTC
TRBV5-1	few	TRBJ2-7	TRBD2	CASSPGGGGSHEQYF	TGCGCCAGCAGCCCGGGAGGTGGGGGAAGCCACGAGCAGTACTTC
TRBV12-3/TRBV12-4	.	TRBJ1-5	.	CASSLAGHHNQPQHF	TGTGCCAGCAGTTTAGCGGGGCATCATAATCAGCCCCAGCATTTT
TRBV28	.	TRBJ2-2	.	CASSPHQGYTGELFF	TGTGCCAGCAGTCCTCACCAGGGGTACACCGGGGAGCTGTTTTTT
TRBV29-1	.	TRBJ2-5	.	CSVETKRGQIDEQYF	TGCAGCGTTGAAACTAAACGCGGACAGATCGATGAGCAGTACTTC
TRBV27	.	TRBJ2-5	TRBD1	CASTHRGQGETQYF	TGTGCCAGCACCCACAGGGGGCAGGGAGAGACCCAGTACTTC
TRBV7-9	.	TRBJ2-1	TRBD2	CAAAEREGSEQFF	TGTGCCGCCGCGGAGCGGGAGGGTAGTGAGCAGTTCTTC
TRBV7-6	.	TRBJ2-2	.	CASSAYLAGELFF	TGTGCCAGCAGTGCTTACCTCGCCGGGGAGCTGTTTTTT
TRBV20-1	many	TRBJ2-7	TRBD1	CSAGQGPYEQYF	TGCAGTGCAGGACAGGGTCCTTACGAGCAGTACTTC
TRBV7-9	few	TRBJ2-7	.	CASSFRGFGTSYEQYF	TGTGCCAGCAGCTTTAGGGGGTTCGGGACATCGTACGAGCAGTACTTC
TRBV6-5	.	TRBJ2-7	.	CASSHTSEQYF	TGTGCCAGCAGTCACACTAGCGAGCAGTACTTC
TRBV29-1	once	TRBJ2-5	.	CSVGRIQETQYF	TGCAGCGTTGGGCGCATTCAAGAGACCCAGTACTTC
TRBV29-1	.	TRBJ2-1	TRBD2	CSVSRSSGRGNEQFF	TGCAGCGTCTCCAGATCTAGCGGGAGAGGCAATGAGCAGTTCTTC
TRBV4-1	.	TRBJ1-5	.	CASSQSGGVVNQPQHF	TGCGCCAGCAGCCAATCCGGGGGGGTTGTCAATCAGCCCCAGCATTTT
TRBV7-3	.	TRBJ1-1	.	CASSCKAHTEAFF	TGTGCCAGCAGCTGCAAGGCGCATACTGAAGCTTTCTTT
TRBV10-3	.	TRBJ2-7	TRBD2	CAIGRGLAGAFGYKQYF	TGTGCCATCGGGAGAGGACTAGCGGGAGCCTTTGGCTACAAGCAGTACTTC
TRBV7-3	.	TRBJ2-3	.	CASSLTGAFPDTQYF	TGTGCCAGCAGCTTAACTGGCGCTTTTCCAGATACGCAGTATTTT
TRBV2	.	TRBJ2-2	TRBD2	CASSRLAGATGELFF	TGTGCCAGCAGTCGCTTAGCGGGAGCCACCGGGGAGCTGTTTTTT
TRBV7-3	.	TRBJ2-2	TRBD2	CASSRSGSPNTGELFF	TGTGCCAGCAGCCGTAGCGGGAGCCCGAACACCGGGGAGCTGTTTTTT
TRBV6-1	.	TRBJ2-7	TRBD1	CASSPTGFPRREGEQYF	TGTGCCAGCAGTCCGACAGGGTTTCCCCGCCGGGAAGGCGAGCAGTACTTC
TRBV20-1	.	TRBJ2-7	TRBD2	CSLSATSGRGMSYEQYF	TGCAGCCTCTCAGCGACTAGCGGGCGAGGAATGTCCTACGAGCAGTACTTC
TRBV24-1	few	TRBJ2-1	TRBD2	CATSQTSGSQDEQFF	TGTGCCACCAGTCAAACTAGCGGGAGTCAGGATGAGCAGTTCTTC
TRBV12-3/TRBV12-4	.	TRBJ2-5	TRBD2	CASSFRTSGLQETQYF	TGTGCCAGCAGTTTTAGGACTAGCGGCCTCCAAGAGACCCAGTACTTC
TRBV20-1	few	TRBJ2-5	.	CSAPTVETQYF	TGCAGTGCGCCGACCGTGGAGACCCAGTACTTC
TRBV28	.	TRBJ2-5	TRBD2	CASSFAGEVSNEQYF	TGTGCCAGCAGTTTTGCGGGAGAGGTCTCCAATGAGCAGTACTTC